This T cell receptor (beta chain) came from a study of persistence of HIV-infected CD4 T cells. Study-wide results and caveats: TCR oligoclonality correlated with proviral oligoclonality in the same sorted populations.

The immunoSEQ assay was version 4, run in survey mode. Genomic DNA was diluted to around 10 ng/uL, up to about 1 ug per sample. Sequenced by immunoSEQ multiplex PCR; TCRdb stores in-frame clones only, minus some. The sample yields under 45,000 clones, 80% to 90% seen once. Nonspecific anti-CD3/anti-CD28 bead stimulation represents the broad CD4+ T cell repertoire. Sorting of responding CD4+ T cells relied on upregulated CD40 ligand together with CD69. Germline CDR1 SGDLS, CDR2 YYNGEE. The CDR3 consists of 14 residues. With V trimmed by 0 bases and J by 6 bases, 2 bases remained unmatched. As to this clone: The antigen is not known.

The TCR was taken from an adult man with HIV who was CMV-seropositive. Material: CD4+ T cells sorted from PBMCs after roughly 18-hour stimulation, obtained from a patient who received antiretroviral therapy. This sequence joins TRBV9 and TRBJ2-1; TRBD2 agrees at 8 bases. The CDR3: CASSVGGGINEQFF. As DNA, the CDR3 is TGTGCCAGCAGCGTAGGCGGGGGGATCAATGAGCAGTTCTTC.